These 32 T cell receptor beta chains were all obtained from the same sample, sequenced in a study of blood T cell repertoires in COVID-19. Repertoires were generated with immunoSEQ multiplex PCR, while TCRdb's copy carries only in-frame clones and drops some. The sample lists about 150,000 clones; around 87% were seen once. The sample comprised peripheral blood. The receptor set was obtained from a man aged 45-65 years with active COVID-19.

This clone was picked up one time. The chain has TRBV4-2 and TRBJ1-5; no clear D gene. In germline, CDR1 is LGHNA, CDR2 YNFKEQ. V was cut by 1 base and J by 3 bases, with 7 bases left in between. The CDR3 loop spans 14 amino acids. The CDR3 is CASSQGQVNQPQHF. Written as DNA, the CDR3 is TGTGCCAGCAGCCAAGGCCAGGTCAATCAGCCCCAGCATTTT.

CDR3 amino acids: CASSLGTSGGSDQETQYF. DNA of the CDR3: TGTGCCAGCAGCCTCGGGACTAGCGGGGGGTCAGACCAAGAGACCCAGTACTTC. The rearrangement links TRBV9 to TRBJ2-5, with 15 bases fitting TRBD2. Germline CDR1 reads SGDLS; CDR2 reads YYNGEE. The CDR3 consists of 18 residues. V was pared by 4 bases and J by 0 bases, with 7 bases of the junction left unmatched.

The CDR3 coding sequence is TGTGCCAGCAGCCAGCGTCCCGCCGAGCAGTACTTC. As protein: CASSQRPAEQYF. The chain couples TRBV3-1 (or the pseudogene TRBV3-2) to TRBJ2-7; D is undetermined. V dropped 3 bases and J dropped 6 bases, with 9 bases sitting between them. The germline gives CDR1 LGHDT, CDR2 YNNKEL (reference sequence). This CDR3 contains 12 residues.

This chain links TRBV6-6 with TRBJ1-2; the match to TRBD1 covers 9 bases. The CDR3 contains 16 residues. Trimming at V came to 2 bases and at J to 8 bases, leaving 12 bases not matched to a gene. Germline values: CDR1 MNHNY, CDR2 SVGAGI (reference sequence). The CDR3 here is CASSYEGDRALRGYTF. DNA of the CDR3: TGTGCCAGCAGTTACGAAGGGGACAGGGCTTTGAGGGGCTACACCTTC.

The chain employs TRBV13 and TRBJ2-2; tentative D call: TRBD1 (5 bases). Germline loops: CDR1 PRHDT, CDR2 FYEKMQ (reference sequence). The V and J ends lost 5 bases and 7 bases respectively, with 14 bases between them. The CDR3 is made up of 14 amino acids. The CDR3 DNA reads TGTGCCAGCAGCGCCCGACAGTGGGGCGGGGAGCTGTTTTTT. Translating gives CASSARQWGGELFF.

The chain employs TRBV18 and TRBJ2-2; D is unclear. Trimming cost V 3 bases and J 7 bases, with 9 bases left between them. This CDR3 spans 13 amino acids. Germline CDR1 is KGHSH and CDR2 is LQKENI. CDR3 bases: TGTGCCAGCTCACCGTACTCCTTCGGGGAGCTGTTTTTT. The encoded protein is CASSPYSFGELFF.

This chain joins TRBV30 and TRBJ1-5; TRBD1 matches 7 bases. Losses at the gene ends were 0 bases for V and 6 bases for J; bases not matched to a gene: 8. CDR1 is GTSNPN and CDR2 is SVGIG in the germline V gene (reference sequence). CDR3 length: 15 amino acids. The DNA of the CDR3 is TGTGCCTGGAGTGTTGTAGGGGGCGAGAGTCAGCCCCAGCATTTT. Encoded protein: CAWSVVGGESQPQHF. Supplemented by reference TRBV30 and TRBJ1-5, the full variable domain reads SQTIHQWPATLVQPVGSPLSLECTVEGTSNPNLYWYRQAAGRGLQLLFYSVGIGQISSEVPQNLSASRPQDRQFILSSKKLLLSDSGFYLCAWSVVGGESQPQHFGDGTRLSIL.

The rearrangement uses TRBV5-1 and TRBJ2-2; no definite D call. The CDR3 extends over 13 amino acids. Trimming took 2 bases from V and 6 from J, leaving 8 bases between them. CDR1 and CDR2 (germline): SGHRS, YFSETQ. The CDR3 here is CASSFPLPGELFF. CDR3 coding DNA: TGCGCCAGCAGCTTTCCCCTTCCCGGGGAGCTGTTTTTT.

The chain recombines TRBV7-9 with TRBJ1-4, with 10 nucleotides matching TRBD1. The CDR3 loop spans 16 amino acids. CDR1 SEHNR and CDR2 FQNEAQ come from the germline V gene (reference sequence). V dropped 5 bases and J dropped 0; count of bases not matched to a gene: 3. The CDR3, as DNA: TGTGCCAGCAGCCCGGGACAGGGGCCAACTAATGAAAAACTGTTTTTT. Amino acids: CASSPGQGPTNEKLFF.

The J gene is TRBJ2-1, the V gene TRBV9; tentatively, D is TRBD2 (7 bases). The germline gives CDR1 SGDLS, CDR2 YYNGEE. The CDR3 totals 16 residues. Trimming took off 3 bases at V and 3 bases at J, with 16 bases between the two ends. The CDR3 region is CASSDREGRGYNEQFF. CDR3 in DNA: TGTGCCAGCAGCGACAGGGAGGGACGGGGCTACAATGAGCAGTTCTTC.

This clone was counted a few times. The V call is TRBV20-1, the J call TRBJ2-5, with 9 nucleotides matching TRBD2. The J segment lost 4 bases and the V segment lost 3 bases, leaving 6 bases of the junction unmatched. CDR3 length: 14 amino acids. Looked up from germline, CDR1 is DFQATT and CDR2 is SNEGSKA (reference sequence). CDR3 protein: CSASISGGSETQYF. The DNA of the CDR3 is TGCAGTGCTAGTATTAGCGGGGGATCAGAGACCCAGTACTTC.

This chain connects TRBV5-1 to TRBJ1-1; D is possibly TRBD1 (5 bases). The CDR3 loop spans 14 amino acids. Trimming took off 1 base at V and 4 bases at J, with 11 bases between the two ends. Germline V gene sequence: CDR1 SGHRS, CDR2 YFSETQ. CDR3: CASSLTAQGTEAFF. CDR3 coding DNA: TGCGCCAGCAGCTTGACAGCCCAGGGCACTGAAGCTTTCTTT.

CDR3: CASSQVPAGGPTDTQYF. In DNA form, the CDR3 reads TGTGCCAGCAGCCAAGTACCAGCGGGGGGGCCCACAGATACGCAGTATTTT. The V call is TRBV14, the J call TRBJ2-3, with 10 bases lining up with TRBD2. V lost 1 base to trimming and J lost 2 bases; unmatched junction nucleotides: 6. Germline CDR1 reads SGHDN; CDR2 reads FVKESK. The CDR3 runs 17 residues.

This chain joins TRBV7-9 and TRBJ1-3; D is perhaps TRBD1 (6 bases). The V and J ends lost 4 bases and 0 bases respectively, with 13 bases between them. The CDR3 has 16 residues. Germline CDR1 SEHNR, CDR2 FQNEAQ (reference sequence). The CDR3 spells CASSSRQVSSGNTIYF. For the CDR3, the DNA is TGTGCCAGCAGCTCAAGACAGGTTAGCTCTGGAAACACCATATATTTT.

Notes on this clone: In the same sample, other DNA sequences code for this CDR3. J is TRBJ1-1 and V is TRBV5-1; 8 bases align to TRBD1. V lost 0 bases and J lost 0; bases outside the gene matches: 1. There are 15 residues in the CDR3. CDR1 is SGHRS and CDR2 is YFSETQ in the germline V gene. In DNA, the CDR3 is TGCGCCAGCAGCTTGGGGACAGGGTTGAACACTGAAGCTTTCTTT. Protein: CASSLGTGLNTEAFF.

Comment on this clone: Other nucleotide sequences from this sample produce the same CDR3. This rearrangement joins TRBV5-6 to TRBJ1-2; perhaps TRBD1 as D (5 bases). Germline V gives CDR1 SGHDT, CDR2 YYEEEE. The CDR3 spans 12 residues. The V and J ends lost 3 bases and 5 bases respectively, with 8 bases between them. CDR3 protein: CASSSTGYGYTF. The CDR3 DNA is TGTGCCAGCAGCTCTACAGGTTATGGCTACACCTTC. Full variable domain (remainder filled in from reference TRBV5-6 and TRBJ1-2): DAGVTQSPTHLIKTRGQQVTLRCSPKSGHDTVSWYQQALGQGPQFIFQYYEEEERQRGNFPDRFSGHQFPNYSSELNVNALLLGDSALYLCASSSTGYGYTFGSGTRLTVV.

The chain is built from TRBV5-6 and TRBJ2-7, with D possibly being TRBD1 (5 bases). The germline V and J ends were trimmed by 3 bases and 6 bases, with 13 bases remaining between them. Germline-derived CDR1 and CDR2 are SGHDT and YYEEEE. This CDR3 is built from 13 residues. CDR3 in DNA: TGTGCCAGCAGCTACGACAGAAGGACCGAGCAGTACTTC. It codes for CASSYDRRTEQYF.

This chain uses TRBV5-1 with TRBJ1-5; 11 bases are shared with TRBD1. The V and J ends lost 5 bases and 3 bases, in that order; junction bases with no gene match: 7. CDR1 and CDR2 (germline): SGHRS, YFSETQ. CDR3 size: 16 residues. This chain's CDR3 is CASSLGQGASNQPQHF. The CDR3 DNA reads as TGCGCCAGCAGTCTCGGACAGGGGGCGTCCAATCAGCCCCAGCATTTT.

The chain joins TRBV30 to TRBJ1-5; D call uncertain. With 2 bases removed from V and 0 bases from J, the gap between germline ends came to 5 bases. The CDR3 spans 13 residues. The V gene's germline CDR1 is GTSNPN and CDR2 SVGIG (reference sequence). The CDR3 reads CAWSPDSNQPQHF. CDR3 DNA: TGTGCCTGGAGTCCAGATAGCAATCAGCCCCAGCATTTT.

The table lists this clone with a count of one. V usage is TRBV6-5 and J usage is TRBJ1-2; the D gene is possibly TRBD1 (5 bases). The V gene lost 5 bases and the J gene lost 3 bases, with 10 bases spanning the gap. The CDR3 is 13 residues long. CDR1 is MNHEY and CDR2 is SVGAGI in the germline V gene. CDR3 sequence (DNA): TGTGCCAGCAGTCTTACAGGTTACTATGGCTACACCTTC. It encodes CASSLTGYYGYTF.

This clone is a singleton in its sample. J is TRBJ1-1 and V is TRBV29-1, with D hard to call. The germline V gene has CDR1 SQVTM and CDR2 ANQGSEA. The CDR3 covers 10 residues. Trimming stripped 5 bases from V and 1 base from J, with 2 bases between. The CDR3 sequence is CSVQNTEAFF. The CDR3, as DNA: TGCAGCGTTCAGAACACTGAAGCTTTCTTT.

The V call is TRBV5-1, the J call TRBJ1-6; D is unclear. This CDR3 spans 16 amino acids. Trimming stripped 4 bases from V and 4 bases from J, with 15 bases between. The germline CDR1 and CDR2 sequences are SGHRS and YFSETQ. The CDR3 is CASSPGGRGYNSPLHF. The CDR3 DNA reads as TGCGCCAGCAGCCCGGGAGGCCGGGGTTATAATTCACCCCTCCACTTT. The entire variable domain, with the rest obtained from reference TRBV5-1 and TRBJ1-6, is as follows: KAGVTQTPRYLIKTRGQQVTLSCSPISGHRSVSWYQQTPGQGLQFLFEYFSETQRNKGNFPGRFSGRQFSNSRSEMNVSTLELGDSALYLCASSPGGRGYNSPLHFGNGTRLTVT.

The chain uses TRBV5-1 and TRBJ1-1; no reliable D call. Between the trimmed V and J ends, which lost 4 bases and 2 bases, there was a span of 15 bases. This CDR3 is 15 amino acids long. Germline lookup yields CDR1 SGHRS and CDR2 YFSETQ. The CDR3 coding sequence is TGCGCCAGCAGCCTCCGTTCGGTTTTTAACACTGAAGCTTTCTTT. Residues: CASSLRSVFNTEAFF.

The chain uses TRBV6-5 and TRBJ1-3; D is possibly TRBD1 (5 bases). V lost 6 bases to trimming and J lost 0 bases, with 12 bases between them. The CDR3 runs to 15 residues. Per germline, CDR1 MNHEY and CDR2 SVGAGI. For the CDR3, the DNA is TGTGCCAGCAGCCGGGGGGGGAGCTCTGGAAACACCATATATTTT. Its protein is CASSRGGSSGNTIYF.

CDR3 coding DNA: TGTGCCAGCAGCTTCAGGTTTAAAGACAATGAGCAGTTCTTC. It is translated as CASSFRFKDNEQFF. The chain recombines TRBV5-6 with TRBJ2-1; no reliable D call. V was trimmed by 2 bases and J by 5 bases, leaving 11 bases between them. Germline CDR1 is SGHDT and CDR2 is YYEEEE. The CDR3 consists of 14 residues.

The chain has TRBV6-5 and TRBJ2-2; the match to TRBD2 covers 13 bases. Per germline, CDR1 MNHEY and CDR2 SVGAGI. This CDR3 spans 15 amino acids. Trimming cost V 9 bases and J 9 bases; bases outside gene matches: 10. In nucleotides, the CDR3 is TGTGCCAGGAAACTAGCGGGGGGGCCGTTGAGGGAGCTGTTTTTT. The encoded protein is CARKLAGGPLRELFF.

The chain uses TRBV3-1 (or the pseudogene TRBV3-2) and TRBJ1-5; no clear D. Germline-derived CDR1 and CDR2 are LGHDT and YNNKEL (reference sequence). The CDR3 extends over 13 amino acids. Trimming removed 1 base from V and 4 bases from J, with 5 bases in between. This chain's CDR3 is CASSQGLNQPQHF. DNA of the CDR3: TGTGCCAGCAGCCAAGGCCTAAATCAGCCCCAGCATTTT.

V usage is TRBV11-2 and J usage is TRBJ2-7, with a possible D match to TRBD2 (5 bases). Germline V CDR1 and CDR2: SGHAT, FQNNGV. Trimming cost V 0 bases and J 6 bases, with 15 bases left between them. This CDR3 region has 15 residues. The CDR3 here is CASSLDSSGSREQYF. CDR3 nucleotide sequence: TGTGCCAGCAGCTTAGATTCAAGCGGTAGCCGCGAGCAGTACTTC.

This chain joins TRBV4-1 and TRBJ2-1; 13 bases match TRBD2. The ends lost 4 bases at V and 9 bases at J; junction bases unmatched: 3. Germline CDR1 and CDR2: MGHRA and YSYEKL. This CDR3 contains 14 residues. Here the CDR3 reads CASSPLAGGGEQFF. In nucleotides, the CDR3 is TGCGCCAGCAGCCCACTAGCGGGGGGGGGTGAGCAGTTCTTC.

The chain has TRBV20-1 and TRBJ1-4; D possibly corresponds to TRBD1 (5 bases). Germline V lookup: CDR1 DFQATT, CDR2 SNEGSKA (reference sequence). V was pared by 4 bases and J by 8 bases, with 20 bases between. The CDR3 contains 15 residues. The CDR3 spells CSATEMNRSGEKLFF. The CDR3 DNA reads as TGCAGTGCTACTGAAATGAACAGGAGCGGGGAAAAACTGTTTTTT.

CDR3 sequence reads: CASSWSGALSDYGYTF. DNA for the CDR3: TGTGCCAGCAGCTGGTCCGGAGCCCTGAGTGACTATGGCTACACCTTC. The rearrangement uses TRBV7-8 and TRBJ1-2, with D hard to call. Germline V gene data show CDR1 as SGHVS and CDR2 as FQNEAQ. V lost 4 bases and J lost 3, with 18 bases in between. The length of the CDR3 is 16 residues. The full variable domain, with the rest looked up from reference TRBV7-8 and TRBJ1-2, is GAGVSQSPRYKVAKRGQDVALRCDPISGHVSLFWYQQALGQGPEFLTYFQNEAQLDKSGLPSDRFFAERPEGSVSTLKIQRTQQEDSAVYLCASSWSGALSDYGYTFGSGTRLTVV.

V usage is TRBV2 and J usage is TRBJ2-3; 8 positions agree with TRBD2. CDR1 and CDR2 (germline): SNHLY, FYNNEI. After removal of 7 bases from V and 10 bases from J, the junction contained 10 bases not matched to a gene. The CDR3 covers 13 residues. As DNA, the CDR3 is TGTGCCAGCACCACGGAGGGGACTAGTGCGCAGTATTTT. Amino acid sequence: CASTTEGTSAQYF.